This TCR beta chain was captured by sequencing in a study of blood T cell repertoires in COVID-19. Study background: COVID-19 samples, acute and convalescent, were from the United States, Italy and Spain. From T cells, B-cell-depleted T cells, or PBMCs came the material, which was cDNA or gDNA.

TCRdb keeps only in-frame clones here, not all; method: immunoSEQ multiplex PCR. Of some 41,000 clones listed, 70% to 90% are singletons. Losses at the gene ends were 7 bases for V and 6 bases for J; bases not matched to a gene: 10. The germline gives CDR1 MNHEY, CDR2 SVGAGI. The CDR3 sequence is 14 residues long. Sample: peripheral blood. This chain joins TRBV6-5 and TRBJ1-1; TRBD1 matches at 8 bases. This sequence was found in a human donor in a cohort sampled during active COVID-19. The CDR3 sequence is CASTRQGLYSEAFF. DNA of the CDR3: TGTGCCAGCACAAGACAGGGGCTTTACTCTGAAGCTTTCTTT.